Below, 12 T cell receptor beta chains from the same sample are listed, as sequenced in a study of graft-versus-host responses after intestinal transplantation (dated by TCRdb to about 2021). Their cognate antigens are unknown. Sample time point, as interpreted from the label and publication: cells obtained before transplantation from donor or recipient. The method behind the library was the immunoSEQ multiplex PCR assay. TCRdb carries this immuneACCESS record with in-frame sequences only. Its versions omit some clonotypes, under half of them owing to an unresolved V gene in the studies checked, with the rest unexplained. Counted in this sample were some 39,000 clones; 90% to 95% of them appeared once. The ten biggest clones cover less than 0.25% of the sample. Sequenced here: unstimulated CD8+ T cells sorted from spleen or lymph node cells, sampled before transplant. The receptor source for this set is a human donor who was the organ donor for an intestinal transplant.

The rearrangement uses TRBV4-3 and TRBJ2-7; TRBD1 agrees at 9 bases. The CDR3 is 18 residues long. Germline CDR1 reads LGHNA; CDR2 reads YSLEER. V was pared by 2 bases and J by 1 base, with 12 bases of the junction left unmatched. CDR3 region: CASSQFPSDGTGSYEQYF. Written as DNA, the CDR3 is TGCGCCAGCAGCCAATTCCCCAGCGACGGGACAGGGTCCTACGAGCAGTACTTC.

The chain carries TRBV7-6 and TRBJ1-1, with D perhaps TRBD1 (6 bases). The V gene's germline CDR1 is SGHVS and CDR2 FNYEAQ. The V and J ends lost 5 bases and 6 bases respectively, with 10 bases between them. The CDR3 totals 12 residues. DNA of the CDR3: TGTGCCAGCAGCCTTCAGGGGTCTGAAGCTTTCTTT. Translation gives CASSLQGSEAFF.

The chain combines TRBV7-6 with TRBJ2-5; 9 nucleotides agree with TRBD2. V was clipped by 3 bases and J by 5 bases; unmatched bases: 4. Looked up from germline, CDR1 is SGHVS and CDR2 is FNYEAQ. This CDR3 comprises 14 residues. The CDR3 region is CASSFRSGGETQYF. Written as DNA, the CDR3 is TGTGCCAGCAGCTTCCGTAGCGGGGGCGAGACCCAGTACTTC.

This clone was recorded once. CDR3 region: CASSQQPGTGPYEQYF. CDR3 DNA: TGCGCCAGCAGCCAACAACCCGGGACAGGGCCCTACGAGCAGTACTTC. V and J are TRBV4-1 and TRBJ2-7; 9 bases agree with TRBD1. The CDR3 length is 16 residues. Germline CDR1 is MGHRA and CDR2 is YSYEKL. V dropped 2 bases and J dropped 2; count of bases not matched to a gene: 7.

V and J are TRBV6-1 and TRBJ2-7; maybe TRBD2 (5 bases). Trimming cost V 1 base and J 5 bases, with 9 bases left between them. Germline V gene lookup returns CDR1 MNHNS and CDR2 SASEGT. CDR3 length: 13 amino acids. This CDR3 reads CASSEGRLDEQYF. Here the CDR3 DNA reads TGTGCCAGCAGTGAAGGGAGGCTAGACGAGCAGTACTTC.

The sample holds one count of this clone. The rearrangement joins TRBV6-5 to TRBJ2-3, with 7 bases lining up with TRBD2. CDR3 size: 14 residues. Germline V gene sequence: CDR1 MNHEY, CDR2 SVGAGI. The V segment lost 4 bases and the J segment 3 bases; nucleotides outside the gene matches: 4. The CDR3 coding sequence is TGTGCCAGCAGTTTCGCCGGGGGGACAGATACGCAGTATTTT. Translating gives CASSFAGGTDTQYF.

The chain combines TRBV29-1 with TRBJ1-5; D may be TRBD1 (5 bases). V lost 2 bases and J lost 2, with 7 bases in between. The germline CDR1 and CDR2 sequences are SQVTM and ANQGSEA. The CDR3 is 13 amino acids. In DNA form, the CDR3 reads TGCAGCGTTGAATCAGGGTGCAATCAGCCCCAGCATTTT. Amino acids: CSVESGCNQPQHF.

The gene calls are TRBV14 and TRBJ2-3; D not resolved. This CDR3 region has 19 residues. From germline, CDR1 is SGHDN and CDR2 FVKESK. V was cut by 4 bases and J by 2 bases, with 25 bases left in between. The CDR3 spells CASSLQPRVGSILTDTQYF. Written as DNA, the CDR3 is TGTGCCAGCAGCCTACAACCCCGGGTGGGTAGCATCCTCACAGATACGCAGTATTTT.

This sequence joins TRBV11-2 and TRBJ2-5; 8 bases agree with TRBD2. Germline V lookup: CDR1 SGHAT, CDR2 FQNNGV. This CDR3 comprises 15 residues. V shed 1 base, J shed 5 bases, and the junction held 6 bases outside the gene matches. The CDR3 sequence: CASSLVRGGRETQYF. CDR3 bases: TGTGCCAGCAGCTTAGTACGCGGGGGGCGGGAGACCCAGTACTTC.

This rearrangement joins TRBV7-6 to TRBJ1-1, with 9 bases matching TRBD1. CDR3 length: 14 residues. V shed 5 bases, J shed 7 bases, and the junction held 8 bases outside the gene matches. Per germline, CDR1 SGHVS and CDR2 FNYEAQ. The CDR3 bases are TGTGCCAGCAGCCCCCTGGGACAGGGCCTTGAAGCTTTCTTT. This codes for CASSPLGQGLEAFF.

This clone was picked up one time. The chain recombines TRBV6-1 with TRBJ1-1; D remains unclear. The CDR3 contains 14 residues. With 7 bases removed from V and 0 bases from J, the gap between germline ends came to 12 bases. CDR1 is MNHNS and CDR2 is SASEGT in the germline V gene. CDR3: CASIADALNTEAFF. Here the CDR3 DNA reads TGTGCCAGCATAGCAGACGCTTTGAACACTGAAGCTTTCTTT.

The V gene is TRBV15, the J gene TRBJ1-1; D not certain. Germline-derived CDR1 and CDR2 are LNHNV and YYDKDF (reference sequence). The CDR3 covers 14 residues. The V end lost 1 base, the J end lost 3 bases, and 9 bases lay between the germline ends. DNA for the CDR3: TGTGCCACCAGCAGAGTAACCGCTGACACTGAAGCTTTCTTT. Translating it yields CATSRVTADTEAFF.